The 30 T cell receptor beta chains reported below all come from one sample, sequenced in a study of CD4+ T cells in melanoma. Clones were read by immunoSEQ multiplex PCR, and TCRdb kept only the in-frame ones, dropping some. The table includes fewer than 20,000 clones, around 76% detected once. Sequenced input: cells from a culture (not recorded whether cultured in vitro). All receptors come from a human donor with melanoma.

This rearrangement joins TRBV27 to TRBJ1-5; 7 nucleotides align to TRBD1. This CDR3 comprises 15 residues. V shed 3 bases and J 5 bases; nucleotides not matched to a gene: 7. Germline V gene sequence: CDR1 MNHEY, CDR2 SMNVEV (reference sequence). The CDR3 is CASSFVGQAHQPQHF. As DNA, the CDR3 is TGTGCCAGCAGTTTTGTAGGACAGGCACATCAGCCCCAGCATTTT.

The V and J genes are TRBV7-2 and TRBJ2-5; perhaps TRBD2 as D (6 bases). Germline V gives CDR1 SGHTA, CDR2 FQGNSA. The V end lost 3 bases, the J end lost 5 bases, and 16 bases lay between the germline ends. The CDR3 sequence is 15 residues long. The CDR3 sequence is CASSLQYGAGETQYF. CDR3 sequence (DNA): TGTGCCAGCAGCTTGCAGTACGGGGCGGGGGAGACCCAGTACTTC.

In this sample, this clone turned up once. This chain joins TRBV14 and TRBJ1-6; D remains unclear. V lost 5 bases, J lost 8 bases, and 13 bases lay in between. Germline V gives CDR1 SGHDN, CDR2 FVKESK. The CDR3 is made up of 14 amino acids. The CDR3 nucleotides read TGTGCCAGCAGCGAAGGACGGGAATATTCACCCCTCCACTTT. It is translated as CASSEGREYSPLHF.

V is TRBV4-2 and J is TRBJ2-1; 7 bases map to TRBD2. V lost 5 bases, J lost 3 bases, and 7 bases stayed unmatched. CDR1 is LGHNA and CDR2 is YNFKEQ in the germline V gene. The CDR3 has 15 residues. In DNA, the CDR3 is TGTGCCAGCAGCTCGGGGAGGGGAGGCTACAATGAGCAGTTCTTC. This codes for CASSSGRGGYNEQFF.

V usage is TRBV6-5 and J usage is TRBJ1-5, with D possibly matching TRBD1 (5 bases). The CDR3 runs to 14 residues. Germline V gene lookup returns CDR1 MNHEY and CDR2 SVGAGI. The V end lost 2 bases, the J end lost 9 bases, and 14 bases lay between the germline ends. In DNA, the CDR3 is TGTGCCAGCAGTTACCGGGGGAGGGAGTGGCCCCAGCATTTT. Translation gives CASSYRGREWPQHF.

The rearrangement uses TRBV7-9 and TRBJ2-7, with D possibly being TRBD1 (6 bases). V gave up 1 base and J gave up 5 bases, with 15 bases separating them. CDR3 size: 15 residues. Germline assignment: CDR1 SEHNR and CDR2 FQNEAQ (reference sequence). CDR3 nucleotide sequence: TGTGCCAGCAGCTTAGGCACAGGGCTTAGCCACGAGCAGTACTTC. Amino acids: CASSLGTGLSHEQYF. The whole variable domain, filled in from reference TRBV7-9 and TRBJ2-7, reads DTGVSQNPRHKITKRGQNVTFRCDPISEHNRLYWYRQTLGQGPEFLTYFQNEAQLEKSRLLSDRFSAERPKGSFSTLEIQRTEQGDSAMYLCASSLGTGLSHEQYFGPGTRLTVT.

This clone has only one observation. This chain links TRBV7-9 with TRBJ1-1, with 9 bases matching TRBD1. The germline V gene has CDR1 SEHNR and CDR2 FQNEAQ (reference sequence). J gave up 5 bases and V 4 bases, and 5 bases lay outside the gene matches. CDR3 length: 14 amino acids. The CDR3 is CASSSTGGKTEAFF. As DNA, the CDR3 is TGTGCCAGCAGCTCGACAGGGGGGAAAACTGAAGCTTTCTTT.

This chain's CDR3 is CASSLAAISYNEQFF. The CDR3 DNA is TGTGCCAGCAGCTTGGCGGCGATATCCTACAATGAGCAGTTCTTC. This rearrangement joins TRBV5-5 to TRBJ2-1, with no clear D. Germline V gives CDR1 SGHKS, CDR2 YYEKEE (reference sequence). The ends were cut back, 0 bases at V and 1 base at J, with 8 bases in the middle. This CDR3 has 15 amino acids.

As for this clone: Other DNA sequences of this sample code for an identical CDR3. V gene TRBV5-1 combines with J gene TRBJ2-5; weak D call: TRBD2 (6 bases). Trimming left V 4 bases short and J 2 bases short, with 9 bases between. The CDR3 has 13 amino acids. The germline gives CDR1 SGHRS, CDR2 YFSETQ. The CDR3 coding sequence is TGCGCCAGCAGCCCCGGAGGGCAAGAGACCCAGTACTTC. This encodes CASSPGGQETQYF.

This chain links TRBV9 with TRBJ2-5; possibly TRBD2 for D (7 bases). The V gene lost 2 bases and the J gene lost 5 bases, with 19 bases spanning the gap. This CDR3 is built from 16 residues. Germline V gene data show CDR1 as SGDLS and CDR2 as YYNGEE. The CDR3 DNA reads TGTGCCAGCAGCGTGGGGGGGACATCCCAGGGGGAGACCCAGTACTTC. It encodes CASSVGGTSQGETQYF.

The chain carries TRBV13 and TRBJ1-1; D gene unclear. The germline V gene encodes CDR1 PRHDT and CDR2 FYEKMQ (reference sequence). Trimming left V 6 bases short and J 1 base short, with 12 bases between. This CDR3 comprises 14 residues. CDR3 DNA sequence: TGTGCCAGCAGACGAGGAGGGAAGAACACTGAAGCTTTCTTT. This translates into CASRRGGKNTEAFF.

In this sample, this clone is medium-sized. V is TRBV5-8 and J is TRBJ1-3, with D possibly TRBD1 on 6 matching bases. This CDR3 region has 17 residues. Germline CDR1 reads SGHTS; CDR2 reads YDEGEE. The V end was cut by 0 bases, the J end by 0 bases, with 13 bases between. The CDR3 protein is CASSLAFVGGSGNTIYF. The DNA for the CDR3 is TGTGCCAGCAGCTTGGCCTTTGTAGGGGGCTCTGGAAACACCATATATTTT.

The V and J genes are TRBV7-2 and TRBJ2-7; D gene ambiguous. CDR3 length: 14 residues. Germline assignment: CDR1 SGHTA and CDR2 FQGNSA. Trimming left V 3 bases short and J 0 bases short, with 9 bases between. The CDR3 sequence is CASSLPAVSYEQYF. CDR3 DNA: TGTGCCAGCAGCTTGCCCGCCGTCTCCTACGAGCAGTACTTC. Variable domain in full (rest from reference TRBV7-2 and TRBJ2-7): GAGVSQSPSNKVTEKGKDVELRCDPISGHTALYWYRQSLGQGLEFLIYFQGNSAPDKSGLPSDRFSAERTGGSVSTLTIQRTQQEDSAVYLCASSLPAVSYEQYFGPGTRLTVT.

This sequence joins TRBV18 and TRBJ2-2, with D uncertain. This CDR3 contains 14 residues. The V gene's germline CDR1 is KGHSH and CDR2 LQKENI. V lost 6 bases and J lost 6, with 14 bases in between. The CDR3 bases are TGTGCCAGCTCGCTCCAAGCGAGCGCCGGGGAGCTGTTTTTT. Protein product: CASSLQASAGELFF.

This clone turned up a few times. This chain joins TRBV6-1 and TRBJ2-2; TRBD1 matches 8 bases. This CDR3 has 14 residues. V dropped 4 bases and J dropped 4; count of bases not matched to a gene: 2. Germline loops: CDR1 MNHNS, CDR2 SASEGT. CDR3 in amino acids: CASSAGGVTGELFF. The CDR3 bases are TGTGCCAGCAGTGCAGGGGGCGTCACCGGGGAGCTGTTTTTT.

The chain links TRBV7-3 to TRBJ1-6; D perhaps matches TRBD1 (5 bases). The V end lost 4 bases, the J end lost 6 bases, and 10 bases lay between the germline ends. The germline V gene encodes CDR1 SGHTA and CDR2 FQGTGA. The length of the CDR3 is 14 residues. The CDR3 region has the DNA TGTGCCAGCAGCTCCGGGACGCGTAATTCACCCCTCCACTTT. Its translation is CASSSGTRNSPLHF.

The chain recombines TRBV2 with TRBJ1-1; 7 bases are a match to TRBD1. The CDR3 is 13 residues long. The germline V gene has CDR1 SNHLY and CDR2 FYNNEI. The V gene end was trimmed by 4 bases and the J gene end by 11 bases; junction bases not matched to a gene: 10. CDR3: CASSAQGPGRAFF. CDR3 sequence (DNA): TGTGCCAGCAGTGCACAGGGGCCGGGTCGGGCTTTCTTT. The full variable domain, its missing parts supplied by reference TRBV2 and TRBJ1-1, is EPEVTQTPSHQVTQMGQEVILRCVPISNHLYFYWYRQILGQKVEFLVSFYNNEISEKSEIFDDQFSVERPDGSNFTLKIRSTKLEDSAMYFCASSAQGPGRAFFGQGTRLTVV.

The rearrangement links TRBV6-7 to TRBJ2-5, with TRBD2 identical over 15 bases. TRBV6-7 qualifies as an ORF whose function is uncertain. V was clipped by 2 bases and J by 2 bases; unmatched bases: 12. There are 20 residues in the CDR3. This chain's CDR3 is CASSYQGGLAGGEWQETQYF. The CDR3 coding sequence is TGTGCCAGCAGTTACCAAGGCGGACTAGCGGGGGGGGAATGGCAAGAGACCCAGTACTTC.

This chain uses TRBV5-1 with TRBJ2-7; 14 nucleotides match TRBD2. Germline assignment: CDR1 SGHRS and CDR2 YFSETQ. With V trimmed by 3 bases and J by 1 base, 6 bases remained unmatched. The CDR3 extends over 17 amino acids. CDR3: CASSWGLAGVVSYEQYF. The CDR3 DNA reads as TGCGCCAGCAGCTGGGGACTAGCGGGGGTCGTTTCCTACGAGCAGTACTTC. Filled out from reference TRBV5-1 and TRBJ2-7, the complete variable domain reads KAGVTQTPRYLIKTRGQQVTLSCSPISGHRSVSWYQQTPGQGLQFLFEYFSETQRNKGNFPGRFSGRQFSNSRSEMNVSTLELGDSALYLCASSWGLAGVVSYEQYFGPGTRLTVT.

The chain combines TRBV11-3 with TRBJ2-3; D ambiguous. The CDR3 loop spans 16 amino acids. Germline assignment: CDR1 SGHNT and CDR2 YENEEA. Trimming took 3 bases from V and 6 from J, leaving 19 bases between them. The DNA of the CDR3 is TGTGCCAGCAGCTTTTCATACGGACCGGCAGCGGATACGCAGTATTTT. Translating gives CASSFSYGPAADTQYF. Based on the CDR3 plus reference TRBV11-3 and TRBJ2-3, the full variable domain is EAGVVQSPRYKIIEKKQPVAFWCNPISGHNTLYWYLQNLGQGPELLIRYENEEAVDDSQLPKDRFSAERLKGVDSTLKIQPAELGDSAVYLCASSFSYGPAADTQYFGPGTRLTVL.

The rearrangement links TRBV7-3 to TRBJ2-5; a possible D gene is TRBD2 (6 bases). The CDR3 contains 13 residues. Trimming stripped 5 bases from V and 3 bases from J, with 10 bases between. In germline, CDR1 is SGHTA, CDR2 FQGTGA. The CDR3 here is CASSVTGEETQYF. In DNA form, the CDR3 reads TGTGCCAGCAGCGTTACGGGGGAAGAGACCCAGTACTTC.

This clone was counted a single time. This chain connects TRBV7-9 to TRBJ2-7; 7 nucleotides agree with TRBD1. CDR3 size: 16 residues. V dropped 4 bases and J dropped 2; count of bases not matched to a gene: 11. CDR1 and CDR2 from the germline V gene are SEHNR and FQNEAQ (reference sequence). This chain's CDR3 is CASSSPGGSSPYEQYF. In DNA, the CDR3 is TGTGCCAGCAGCTCCCCAGGGGGTAGCAGCCCCTACGAGCAGTACTTC.

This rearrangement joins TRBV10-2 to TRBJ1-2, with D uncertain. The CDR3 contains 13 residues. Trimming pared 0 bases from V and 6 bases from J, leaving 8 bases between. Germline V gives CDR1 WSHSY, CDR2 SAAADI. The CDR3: CASSESTRNGYTF. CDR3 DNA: TGCGCCAGCAGTGAGTCGACTCGGAATGGCTACACCTTC.

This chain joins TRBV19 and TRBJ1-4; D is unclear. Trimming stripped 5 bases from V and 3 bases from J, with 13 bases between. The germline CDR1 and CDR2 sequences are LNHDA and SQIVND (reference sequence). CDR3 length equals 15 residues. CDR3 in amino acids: CASSRRAVANEKLFF. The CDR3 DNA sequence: TGTGCCAGTAGTCGACGTGCCGTGGCTAATGAAAAACTGTTTTTT.

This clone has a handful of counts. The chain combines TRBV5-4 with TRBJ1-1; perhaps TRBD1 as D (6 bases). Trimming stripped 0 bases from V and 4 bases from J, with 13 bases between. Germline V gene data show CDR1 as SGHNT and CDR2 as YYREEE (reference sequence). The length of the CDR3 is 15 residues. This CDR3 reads CASSLGDRLGTEAFF. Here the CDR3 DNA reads TGTGCCAGCAGCTTGGGAGACAGGCTAGGCACTGAAGCTTTCTTT.

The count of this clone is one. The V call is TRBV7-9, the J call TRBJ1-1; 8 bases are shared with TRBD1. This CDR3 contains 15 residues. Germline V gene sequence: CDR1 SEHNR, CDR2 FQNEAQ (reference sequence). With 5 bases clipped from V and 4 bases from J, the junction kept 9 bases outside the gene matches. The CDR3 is CASSLRGLGSTEAFF. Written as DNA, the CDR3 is TGTGCCAGCAGCCTCAGGGGGCTAGGTAGCACTGAAGCTTTCTTT.

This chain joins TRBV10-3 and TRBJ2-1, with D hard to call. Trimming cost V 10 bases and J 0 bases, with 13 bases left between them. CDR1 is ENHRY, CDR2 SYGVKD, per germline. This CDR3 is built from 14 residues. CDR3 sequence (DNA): TGTGCCACCTCAGGCCAGAGCTCCTACAATGAGCAGTTCTTC. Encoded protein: CATSGQSSYNEQFF.

CDR3 region: CASSESGSANQPQHF. Written as DNA, the CDR3 is TGTGCCAGCAGTGAATCAGGCAGTGCGAATCAGCCCCAGCATTTT. The chain links TRBV25-1 to TRBJ1-5; D gene unclear. This CDR3 spans 15 amino acids. Looked up from germline, CDR1 is MGHDK and CDR2 is SYGVNS. V was shortened by 1 base and J by 4 bases, with 11 bases between the two germline ends.

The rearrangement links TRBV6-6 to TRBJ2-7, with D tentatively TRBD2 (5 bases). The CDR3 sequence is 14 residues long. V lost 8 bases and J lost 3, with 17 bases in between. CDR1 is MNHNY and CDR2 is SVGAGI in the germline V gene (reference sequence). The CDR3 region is CASGTFNRGYEQYF. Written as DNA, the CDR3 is TGTGCCAGCGGTACATTCAACCGGGGCTACGAGCAGTACTTC.

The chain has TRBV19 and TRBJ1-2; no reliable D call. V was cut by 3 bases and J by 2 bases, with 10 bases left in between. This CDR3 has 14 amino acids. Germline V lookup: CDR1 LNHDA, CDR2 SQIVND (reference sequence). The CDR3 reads CASSIQFSNYGYTF. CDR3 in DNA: TGTGCCAGTAGTATTCAGTTCTCCAACTATGGCTACACCTTC.